The source of this T cell receptor beta chain is a study of blood T cell repertoires in COVID-19. As for the study in general: T cells, B-cell-depleted T cells, or PBMCs supplied cDNA or gDNA.

This table comes from immunoSEQ multiplex PCR, and its TCRdb copy is limited to in-frame clones, with some not included. The table has a few hundred thousand clones, around 87% seen once. This TCR came from a woman in her seventies with active or convalescent COVID-19. The specimen was peripheral blood.

This CDR3 is CASSFQSDTQYF. The CDR3 DNA reads TGTGCCAGCAGTTTCCAGTCAGATACGCAGTATTTT. This chain joins TRBV6-6 and TRBJ2-3; D ambiguous. Germline V gene sequence: CDR1 MNHNY, CDR2 SVGAGI (reference sequence). The CDR3 extends over 12 amino acids. V dropped 4 bases and J dropped 4 bases, with 6 bases sitting between them.